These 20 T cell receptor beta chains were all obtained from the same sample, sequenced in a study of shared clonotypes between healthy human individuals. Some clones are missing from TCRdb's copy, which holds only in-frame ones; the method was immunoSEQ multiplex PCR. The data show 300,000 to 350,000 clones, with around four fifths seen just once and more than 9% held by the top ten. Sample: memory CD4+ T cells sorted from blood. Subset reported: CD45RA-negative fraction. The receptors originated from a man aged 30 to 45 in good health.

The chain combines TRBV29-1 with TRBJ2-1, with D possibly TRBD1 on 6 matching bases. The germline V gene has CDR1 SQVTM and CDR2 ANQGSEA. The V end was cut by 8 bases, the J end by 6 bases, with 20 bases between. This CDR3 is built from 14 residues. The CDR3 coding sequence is TGCAGCTTCTACGGGACAAACAACTTCAATGAGCAGTTCTTC. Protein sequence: CSFYGTNNFNEQFF.

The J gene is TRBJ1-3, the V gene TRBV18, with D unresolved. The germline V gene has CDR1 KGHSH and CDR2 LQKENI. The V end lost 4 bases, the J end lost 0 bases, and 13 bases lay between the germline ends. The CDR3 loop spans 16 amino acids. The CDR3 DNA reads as TGTGCCAGCTCACGGGGAGCGATTACCTCTGGAAACACCATATATTTT. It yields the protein CASSRGAITSGNTIYF.

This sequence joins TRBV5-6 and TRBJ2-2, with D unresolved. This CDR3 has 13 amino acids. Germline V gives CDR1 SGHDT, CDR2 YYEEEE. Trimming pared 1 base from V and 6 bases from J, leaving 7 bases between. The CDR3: CASSLREPGELFF. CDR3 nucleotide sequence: TGTGCCAGCAGCTTGAGGGAACCCGGGGAGCTGTTTTTT.

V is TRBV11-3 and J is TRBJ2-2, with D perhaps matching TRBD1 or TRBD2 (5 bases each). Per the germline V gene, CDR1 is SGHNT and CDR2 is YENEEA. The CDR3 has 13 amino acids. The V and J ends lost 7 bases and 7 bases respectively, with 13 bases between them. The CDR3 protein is CASMGPSGGELFF. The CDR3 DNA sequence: TGTGCCAGCATGGGACCCAGCGGCGGGGAGCTGTTTTTT.

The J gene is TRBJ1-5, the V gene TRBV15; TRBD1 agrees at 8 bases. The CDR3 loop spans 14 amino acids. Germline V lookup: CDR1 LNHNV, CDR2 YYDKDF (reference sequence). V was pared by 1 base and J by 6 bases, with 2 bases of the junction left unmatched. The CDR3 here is CATSRGTGSQPQHF. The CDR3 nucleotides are TGTGCCACCAGCAGAGGGACAGGGAGTCAGCCCCAGCATTTT.

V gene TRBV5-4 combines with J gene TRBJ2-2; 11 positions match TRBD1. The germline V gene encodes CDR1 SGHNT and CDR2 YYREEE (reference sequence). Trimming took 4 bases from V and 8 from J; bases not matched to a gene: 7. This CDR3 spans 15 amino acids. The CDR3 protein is CASSTRTGGKGELFF. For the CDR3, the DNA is TGTGCCAGCAGCACCCGGACAGGGGGCAAGGGGGAGCTGTTTTTT.

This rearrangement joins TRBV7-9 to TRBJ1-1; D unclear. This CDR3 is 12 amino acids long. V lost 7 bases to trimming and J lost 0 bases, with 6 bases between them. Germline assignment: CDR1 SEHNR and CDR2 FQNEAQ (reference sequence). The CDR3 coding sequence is TGTGCCAGCACAGTTATGAACACTGAAGCTTTCTTT. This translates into CASTVMNTEAFF.

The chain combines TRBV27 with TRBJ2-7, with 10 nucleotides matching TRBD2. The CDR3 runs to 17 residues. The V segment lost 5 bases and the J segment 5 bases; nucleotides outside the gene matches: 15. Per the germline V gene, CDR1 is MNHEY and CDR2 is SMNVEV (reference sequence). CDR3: CASSRLAGGGGYNEQYF. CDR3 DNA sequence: TGTGCCAGCAGTCGACTAGCGGGTGGTGGGGGATATAACGAGCAGTACTTC.

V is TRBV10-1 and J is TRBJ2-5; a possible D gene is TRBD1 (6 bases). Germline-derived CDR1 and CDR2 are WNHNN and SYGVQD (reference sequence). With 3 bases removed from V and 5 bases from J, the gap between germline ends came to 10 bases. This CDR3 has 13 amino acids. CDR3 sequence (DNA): TGCGCCAGCAGTGAAGTCAGGGGTGAGACCCAGTACTTC. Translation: CASSEVRGETQYF.

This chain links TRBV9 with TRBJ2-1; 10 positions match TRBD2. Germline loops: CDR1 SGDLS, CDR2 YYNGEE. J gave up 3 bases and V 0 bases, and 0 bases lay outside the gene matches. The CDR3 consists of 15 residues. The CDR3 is CASSVGTSGYNEQFF. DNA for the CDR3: TGTGCCAGCAGCGTAGGGACTAGCGGCTACAATGAGCAGTTCTTC. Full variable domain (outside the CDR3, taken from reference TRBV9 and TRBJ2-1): DSGVTQTPKHLITATGQRVTLRCSPRSGDLSVYWYQQSLDQGLQFLIQYYNGEERAKGNILERFSAQQFPDLHSELNLSSLELGDSALYFCASSVGTSGYNEQFFGPGTRLTVL.

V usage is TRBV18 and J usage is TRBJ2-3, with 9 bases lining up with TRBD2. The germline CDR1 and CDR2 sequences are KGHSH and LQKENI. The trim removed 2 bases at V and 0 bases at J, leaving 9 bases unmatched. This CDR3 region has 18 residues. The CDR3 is CASSPRLAEQRSTDTQYF. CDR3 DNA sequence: TGTGCCAGCTCACCAAGACTAGCGGAACAAAGGAGCACAGATACGCAGTATTTT. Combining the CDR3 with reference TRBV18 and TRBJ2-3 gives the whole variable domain NAGVMQNPRHLVRRRGQEARLRCSPMKGHSHVYWYRQLPEEGLKFMVYLQKENIIDESGMPKERFSAEFPKEGPSILRIQQVVRGDSAAYFCASSPRLAEQRSTDTQYFGPGTRLTVL.

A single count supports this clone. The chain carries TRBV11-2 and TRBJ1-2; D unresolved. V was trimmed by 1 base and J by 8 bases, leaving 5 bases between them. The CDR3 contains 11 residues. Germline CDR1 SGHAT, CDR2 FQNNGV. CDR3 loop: CASSLGKGYTF. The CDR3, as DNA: TGTGCCAGCAGCTTAGGTAAAGGCTACACCTTC. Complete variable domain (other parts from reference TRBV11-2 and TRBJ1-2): EAGVAQSPRYKIIEKRQSVAFWCNPISGHATLYWYQQILGQGPKLLIQFQNNGVVDDSQLPKDRFSAERLKGVDSTLKIQPAKLEDSAVYLCASSLGKGYTFGSGTRLTVV.

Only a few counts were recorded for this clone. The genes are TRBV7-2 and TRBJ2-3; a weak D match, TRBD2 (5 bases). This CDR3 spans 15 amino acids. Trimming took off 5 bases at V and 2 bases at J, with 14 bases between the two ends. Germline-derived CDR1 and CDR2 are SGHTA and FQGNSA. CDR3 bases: TGTGCCAGCAGCCGAACCGGACTGGACACAGATACGCAGTATTTT. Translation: CASSRTGLDTDTQYF.

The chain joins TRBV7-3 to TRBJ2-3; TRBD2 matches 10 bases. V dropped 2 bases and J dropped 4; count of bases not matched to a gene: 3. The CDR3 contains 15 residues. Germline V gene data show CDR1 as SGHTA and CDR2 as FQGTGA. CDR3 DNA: TGTGCCAGCAGCTTAGGGACTAGCGAGGCAGATACGCAGTATTTT. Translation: CASSLGTSEADTQYF. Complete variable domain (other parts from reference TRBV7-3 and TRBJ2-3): GAGVSQTPSNKVTEKGKYVELRCDPISGHTALYWYRQSLGQGPEFLIYFQGTGAADDSGLPNDRFFAVRPEGSVSTLKIQRTERGDSAVYLCASSLGTSEADTQYFGPGTRLTVL.

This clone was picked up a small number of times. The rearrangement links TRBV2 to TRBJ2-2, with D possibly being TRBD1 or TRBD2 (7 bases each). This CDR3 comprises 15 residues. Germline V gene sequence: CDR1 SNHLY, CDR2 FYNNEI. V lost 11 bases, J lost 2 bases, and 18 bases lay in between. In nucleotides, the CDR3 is TGTGCCGCCCTGACAGGGAGGGCCAACACCGGGGAGCTGTTTTTT. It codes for CAALTGRANTGELFF.

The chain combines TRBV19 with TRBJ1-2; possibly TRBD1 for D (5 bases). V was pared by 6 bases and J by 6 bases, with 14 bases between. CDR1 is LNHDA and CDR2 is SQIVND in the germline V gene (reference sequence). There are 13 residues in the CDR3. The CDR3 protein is CASRFRGDDGYTF. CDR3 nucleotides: TGTGCCAGTAGGTTTAGAGGGGACGATGGCTACACCTTC.

The CDR3 DNA is TGTGCCAGCAGGTGGAGACCTAGCGGGAGCGACACCGGGGAGCTGTTTTTT. Amino acid sequence: CASRWRPSGSDTGELFF. The chain employs TRBV7-8 and TRBJ2-2, with TRBD2 matching over 10 bases. CDR3 length: 17 residues. Trimming cost V 6 bases and J 3 bases; bases outside gene matches: 10. The germline gives CDR1 SGHVS, CDR2 FQNEAQ.

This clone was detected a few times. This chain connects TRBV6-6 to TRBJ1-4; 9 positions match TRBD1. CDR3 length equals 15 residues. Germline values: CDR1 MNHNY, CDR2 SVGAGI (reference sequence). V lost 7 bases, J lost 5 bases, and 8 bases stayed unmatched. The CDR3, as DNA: TGTGCCAGCAATAAGCCGGGACAGGGCAATGAAAAACTGTTTTTT. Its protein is CASNKPGQGNEKLFF.

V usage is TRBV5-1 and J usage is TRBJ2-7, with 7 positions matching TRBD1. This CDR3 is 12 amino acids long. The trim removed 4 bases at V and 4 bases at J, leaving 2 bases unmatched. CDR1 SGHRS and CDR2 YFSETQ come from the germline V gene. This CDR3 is CASSEGQYEQYF. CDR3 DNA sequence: TGCGCCAGCAGCGAGGGACAGTACGAGCAGTACTTC.

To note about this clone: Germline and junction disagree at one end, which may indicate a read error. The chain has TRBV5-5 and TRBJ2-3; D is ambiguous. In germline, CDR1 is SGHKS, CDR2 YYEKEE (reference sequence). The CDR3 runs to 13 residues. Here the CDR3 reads CASSLAWSTTQYF. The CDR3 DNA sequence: TGTGCCAGCAGTTTGGCATGGTCGACTACGCAGTATTTT.